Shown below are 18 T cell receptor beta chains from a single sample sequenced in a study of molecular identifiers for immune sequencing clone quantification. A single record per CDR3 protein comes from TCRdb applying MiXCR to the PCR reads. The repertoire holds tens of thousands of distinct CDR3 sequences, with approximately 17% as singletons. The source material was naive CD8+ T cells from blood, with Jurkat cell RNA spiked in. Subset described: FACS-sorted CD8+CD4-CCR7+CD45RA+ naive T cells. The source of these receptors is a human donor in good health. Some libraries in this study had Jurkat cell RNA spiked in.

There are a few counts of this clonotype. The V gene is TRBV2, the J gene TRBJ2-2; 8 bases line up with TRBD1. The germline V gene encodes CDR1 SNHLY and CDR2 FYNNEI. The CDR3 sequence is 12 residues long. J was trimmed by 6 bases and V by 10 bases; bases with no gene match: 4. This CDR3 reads CATTRGPGELFF. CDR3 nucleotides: TGTGCCACTACCAGGGGGCCCGGGGAGCTGTTTTTT.

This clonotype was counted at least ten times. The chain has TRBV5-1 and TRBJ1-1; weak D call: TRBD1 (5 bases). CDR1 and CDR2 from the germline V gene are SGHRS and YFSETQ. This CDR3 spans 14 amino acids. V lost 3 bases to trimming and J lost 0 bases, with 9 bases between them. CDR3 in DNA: TGCGCCAGCAGCTCGACAGCCATGAACACTGAAGCTTTCTTT. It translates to CASSSTAMNTEAFF.

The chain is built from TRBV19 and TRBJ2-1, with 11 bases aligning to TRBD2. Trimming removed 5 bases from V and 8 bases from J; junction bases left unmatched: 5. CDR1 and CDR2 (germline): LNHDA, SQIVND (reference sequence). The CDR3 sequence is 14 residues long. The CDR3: CASSLTSGKDEQFF. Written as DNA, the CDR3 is TGTGCCAGTAGTCTGACTAGCGGGAAGGATGAGCAGTTCTTC.

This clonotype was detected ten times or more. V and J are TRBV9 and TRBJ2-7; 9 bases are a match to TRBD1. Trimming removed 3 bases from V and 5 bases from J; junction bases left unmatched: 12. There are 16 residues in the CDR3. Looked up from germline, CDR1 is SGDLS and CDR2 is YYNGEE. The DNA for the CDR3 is TGTGCCAGCAGCGCCAACCTCCGGGACAGGGTCGACGAGCAGTACTTC. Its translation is CASSANLRDRVDEQYF.

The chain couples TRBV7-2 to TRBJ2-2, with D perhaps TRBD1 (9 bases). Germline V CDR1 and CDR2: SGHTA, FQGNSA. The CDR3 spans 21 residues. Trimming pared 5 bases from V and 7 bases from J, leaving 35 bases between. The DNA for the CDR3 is TGTGCCAGCAGCATACGTCCGGGACAGGGCTTCTATAGCGGGAAGGTCGGGGAGCTGTTTTTT. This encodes CASSIRPGQGFYSGKVGELFF.

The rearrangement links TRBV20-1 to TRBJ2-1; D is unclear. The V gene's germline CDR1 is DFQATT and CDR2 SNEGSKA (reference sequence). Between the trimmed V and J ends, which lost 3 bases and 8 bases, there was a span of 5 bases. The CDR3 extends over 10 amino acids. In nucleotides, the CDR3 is TGCAGTGCTAGGGAGTATGAGCAGTTCTTC. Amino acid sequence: CSAREYEQFF.

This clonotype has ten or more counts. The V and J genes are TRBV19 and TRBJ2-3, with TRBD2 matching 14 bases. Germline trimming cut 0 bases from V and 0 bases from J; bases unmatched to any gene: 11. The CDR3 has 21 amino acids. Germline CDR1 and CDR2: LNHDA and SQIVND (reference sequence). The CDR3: CASSIDQLPGLAGVSTDTQYF. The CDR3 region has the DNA TGTGCCAGTAGTATAGATCAGCTCCCGGGACTAGCGGGAGTCAGCACAGATACGCAGTATTTT.

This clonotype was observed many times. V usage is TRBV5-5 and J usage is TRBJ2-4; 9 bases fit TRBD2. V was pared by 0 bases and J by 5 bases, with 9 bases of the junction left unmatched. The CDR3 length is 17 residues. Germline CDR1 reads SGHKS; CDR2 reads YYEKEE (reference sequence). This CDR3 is CASSLAGPSGIQNIQYF. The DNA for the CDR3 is TGTGCCAGCAGCTTGGCCGGGCCTAGCGGGATCCAAAACATTCAGTACTTC.

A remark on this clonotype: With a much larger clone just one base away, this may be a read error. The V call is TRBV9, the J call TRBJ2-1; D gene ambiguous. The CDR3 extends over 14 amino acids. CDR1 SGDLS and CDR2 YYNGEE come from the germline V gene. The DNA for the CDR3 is TGTGCCAGCGGCGTAGGCGAACCCCCCTATGAGCAGTTCTTC. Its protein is CASGVGEPPYEQFF.

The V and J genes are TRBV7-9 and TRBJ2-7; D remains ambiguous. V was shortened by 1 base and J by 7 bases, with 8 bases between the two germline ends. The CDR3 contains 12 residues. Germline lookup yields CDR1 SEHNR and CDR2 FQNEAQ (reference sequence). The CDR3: CASSLGLQEQYF. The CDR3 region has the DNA TGTGCCAGCAGCTTAGGGTTGCAAGAGCAGTACTTC. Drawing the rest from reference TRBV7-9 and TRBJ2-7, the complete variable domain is DTGVSQNPRHKITKRGQNVTFRCDPISEHNRLYWYRQTLGQGPEFLTYFQNEAQLEKSRLLSDRFSAERPKGSFSTLEIQRTEQGDSAMYLCASSLGLQEQYFGPGTRLTVT.

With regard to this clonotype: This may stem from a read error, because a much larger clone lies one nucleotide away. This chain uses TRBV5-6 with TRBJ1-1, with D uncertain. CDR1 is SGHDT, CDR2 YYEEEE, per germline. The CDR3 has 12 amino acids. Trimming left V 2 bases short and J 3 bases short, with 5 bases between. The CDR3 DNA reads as TGTGCCAGCAGCTTTGTGGACACTGAAGCTTTCTTT. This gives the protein CASSFVDTEAFF.

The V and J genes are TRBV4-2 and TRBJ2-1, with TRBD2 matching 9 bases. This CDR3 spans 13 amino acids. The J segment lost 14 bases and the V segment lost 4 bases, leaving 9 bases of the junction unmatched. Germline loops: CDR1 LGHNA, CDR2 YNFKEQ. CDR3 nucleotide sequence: TGTGCCAGCAGCCTCCAACCGGGACTAGCCGAGTTCTTC. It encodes CASSLQPGLAEFF.

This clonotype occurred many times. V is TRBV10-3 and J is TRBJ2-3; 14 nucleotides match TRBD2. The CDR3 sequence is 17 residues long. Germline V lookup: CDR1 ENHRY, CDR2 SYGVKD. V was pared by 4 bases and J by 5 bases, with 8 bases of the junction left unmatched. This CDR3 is CAISASRGLAGVDTQYF. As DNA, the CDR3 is TGTGCCATCAGTGCCAGCCGGGGACTAGCGGGAGTAGATACGCAGTATTTT.

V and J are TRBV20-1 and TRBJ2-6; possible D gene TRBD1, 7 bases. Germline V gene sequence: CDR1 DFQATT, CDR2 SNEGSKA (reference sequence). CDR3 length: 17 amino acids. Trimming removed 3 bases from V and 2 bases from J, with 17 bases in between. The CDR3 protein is CSARRGQRPPGANVLTF. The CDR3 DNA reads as TGCAGTGCTAGGCGGGGACAGAGGCCCCCTGGGGCCAACGTCCTGACTTTC.

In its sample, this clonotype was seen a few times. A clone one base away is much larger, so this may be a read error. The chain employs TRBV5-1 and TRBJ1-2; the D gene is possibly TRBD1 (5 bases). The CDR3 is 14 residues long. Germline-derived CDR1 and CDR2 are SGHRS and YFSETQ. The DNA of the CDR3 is TGCGCCAACAGCGATCTAGAGGGGCCCCATGGCTACACCTTC. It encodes CANSDLEGPHGYTF.

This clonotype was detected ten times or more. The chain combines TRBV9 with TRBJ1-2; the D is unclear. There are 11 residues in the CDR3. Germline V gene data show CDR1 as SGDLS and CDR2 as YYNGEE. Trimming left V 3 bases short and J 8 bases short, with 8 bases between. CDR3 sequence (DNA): TGTGCCAGCAGCGGCACAAGCGGCTACACCTTC. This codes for CASSGTSGYTF.

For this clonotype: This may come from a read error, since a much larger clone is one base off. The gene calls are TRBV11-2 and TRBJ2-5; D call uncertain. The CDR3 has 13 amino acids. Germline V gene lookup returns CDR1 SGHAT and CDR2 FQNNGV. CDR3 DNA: TGTGCCAGCAGCCAAAGCTTACAAGAGACCCGGTACTTC. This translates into CASSQSLQETRYF. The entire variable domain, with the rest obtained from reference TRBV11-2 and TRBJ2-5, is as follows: EAGVAQSPRYKIIEKRQSVAFWCNPISGHATLYWYQQILGQGPKLLIQFQNNGVVDDSQLPKDRFSAERLKGVDSTLKIQPAKLEDSAVYLCASSQSLQETRYFGPGTRLLVL.

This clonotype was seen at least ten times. CDR3 bases: TGTGCCAGCAGTCCGACAGGGGGCACGGGCTACACCTTC. Amino acids: CASSPTGGTGYTF. The chain combines TRBV12-3 or TRBV12-4 with TRBJ1-2; 10 nucleotides agree with TRBD1. The J segment lost 8 bases and the V segment lost 5 bases, leaving 5 bases of the junction unmatched. This CDR3 is 13 amino acids long.